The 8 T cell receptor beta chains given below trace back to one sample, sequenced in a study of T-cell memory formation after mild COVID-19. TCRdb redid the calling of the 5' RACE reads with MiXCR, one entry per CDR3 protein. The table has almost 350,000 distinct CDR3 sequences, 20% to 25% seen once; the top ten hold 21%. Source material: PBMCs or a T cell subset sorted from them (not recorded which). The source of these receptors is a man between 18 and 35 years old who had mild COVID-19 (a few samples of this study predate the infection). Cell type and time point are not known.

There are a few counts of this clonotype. CDR3 nucleotide sequence: TGCGCCAGCAGAGAGGGGGCACGCGAGCAGTACTTC. This translates into CASREGAREQYF. The rearrangement uses TRBV5-1 and TRBJ2-7, with TRBD1 identical over 7 bases. The germline V gene has CDR1 SGHRS and CDR2 YFSETQ. Unmatched junction bases numbered 5, after V lost 5 bases and J lost 6 bases. This CDR3 contains 12 residues.

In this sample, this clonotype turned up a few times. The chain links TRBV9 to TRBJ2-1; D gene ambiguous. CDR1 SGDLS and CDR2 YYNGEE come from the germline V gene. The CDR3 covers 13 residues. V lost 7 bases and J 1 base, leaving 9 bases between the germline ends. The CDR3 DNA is TGTGCCAGCGCCCCGGTATCCTACAATGAGCAGTTCTTC. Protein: CASAPVSYNEQFF. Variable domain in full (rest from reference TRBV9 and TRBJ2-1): DSGVTQTPKHLITATGQRVTLRCSPRSGDLSVYWYQQSLDQGLQFLIQYYNGEERAKGNILERFSAQQFPDLHSELNLSSLELGDSALYFCASAPVSYNEQFFGPGTRLTVL.

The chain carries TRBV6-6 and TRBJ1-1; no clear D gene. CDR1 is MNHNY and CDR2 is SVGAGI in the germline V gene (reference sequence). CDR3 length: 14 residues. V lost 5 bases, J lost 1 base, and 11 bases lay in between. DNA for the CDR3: TGTGCCAGCAGTCCACACTGGGAGAACACTGAAGCTTTCTTT. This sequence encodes CASSPHWENTEAFF.

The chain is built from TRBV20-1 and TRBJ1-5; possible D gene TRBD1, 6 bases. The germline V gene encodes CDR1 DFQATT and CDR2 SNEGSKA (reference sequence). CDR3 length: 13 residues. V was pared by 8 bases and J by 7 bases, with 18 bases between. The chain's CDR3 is CSIIKGGRQPQHF. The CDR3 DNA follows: TGCAGTATTATAAAGGGGGGGCGGCAGCCCCAGCATTTT.

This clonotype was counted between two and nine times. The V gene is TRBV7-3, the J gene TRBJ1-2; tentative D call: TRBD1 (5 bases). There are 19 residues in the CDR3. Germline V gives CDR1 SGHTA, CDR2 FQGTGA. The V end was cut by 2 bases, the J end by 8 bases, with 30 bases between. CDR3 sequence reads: CASSLGGGSAGAGSSGYTF. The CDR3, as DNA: TGTGCCAGCAGCTTAGGCGGAGGCTCTGCTGGGGCTGGTTCCTCCGGCTACACCTTC.

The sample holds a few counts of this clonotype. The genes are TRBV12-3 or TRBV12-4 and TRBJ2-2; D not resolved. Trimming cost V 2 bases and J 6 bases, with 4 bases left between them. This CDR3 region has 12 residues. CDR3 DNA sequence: TGTGCCAGCAGTTTACGATCCGGGGAGCTGTTTTTT. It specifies CASSLRSGELFF.

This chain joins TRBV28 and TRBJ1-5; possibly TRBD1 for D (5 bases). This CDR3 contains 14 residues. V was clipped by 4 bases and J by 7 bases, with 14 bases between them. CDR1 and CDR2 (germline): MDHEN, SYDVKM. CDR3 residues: CASSSYGARQPQHF. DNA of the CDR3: TGTGCCAGCAGTTCCTATGGGGCACGGCAGCCCCAGCATTTT.

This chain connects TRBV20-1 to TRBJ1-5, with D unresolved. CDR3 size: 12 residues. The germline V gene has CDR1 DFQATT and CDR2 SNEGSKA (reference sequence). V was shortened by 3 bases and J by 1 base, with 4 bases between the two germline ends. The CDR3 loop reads CSASWSNQPQHF. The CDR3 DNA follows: TGCAGTGCTAGTTGGAGCAATCAGCCCCAGCATTTT.